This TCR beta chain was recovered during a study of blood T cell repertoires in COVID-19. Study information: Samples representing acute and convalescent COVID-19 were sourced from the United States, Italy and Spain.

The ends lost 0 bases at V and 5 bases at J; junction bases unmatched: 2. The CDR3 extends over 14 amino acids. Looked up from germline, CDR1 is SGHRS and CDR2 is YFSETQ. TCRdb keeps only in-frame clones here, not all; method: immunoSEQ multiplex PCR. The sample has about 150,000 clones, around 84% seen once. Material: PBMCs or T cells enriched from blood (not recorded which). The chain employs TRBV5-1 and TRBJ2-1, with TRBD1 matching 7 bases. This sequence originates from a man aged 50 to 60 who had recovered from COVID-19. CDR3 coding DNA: TGCGCCAGCAGCTTGGCGGGACAGAACAATGAGCAGTTCTTC. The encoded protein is CASSLAGQNNEQFF.